This T cell receptor beta chain was captured by sequencing in a study of blood T cell repertoires in COVID-19. Study summary: The United States, Italy and Spain provided the acute and convalescent COVID-19 samples. Nucleic acid was either cDNA or gDNA, and it came from T cells, B-cell-depleted T cells, or PBMCs.

The V and J ends lost 3 bases and 4 bases respectively, with 12 bases between them. CDR3 length equals 14 residues. Germline CDR1 is MNHEY and CDR2 is SMNVEV (reference sequence). The cohort comprised adults aged 18 to 89 years residing in about two dozen US areas. Source study methods: Counts of nucleated cells, estimated from reference gene primer amplification, were obtained. Repertoires were generated with immunoSEQ multiplex PCR, while TCRdb's copy carries only in-frame clones and drops some. V and J calls and clone size are given by that table; D and trimming were obtained from the DNA. The data contain under 200,000 clones, 70% to 90% of them seen just once; the ten biggest clones take up around 0.77%.

The chain joins TRBV27 to TRBJ1-1; D might be TRBD1 (5 bases). Sequenced material: PBMCs or T cells enriched from blood (not recorded which). The sequence was obtained from a woman between 18 and 30 years old who had recovered from COVID-19. CDR3: CASSFSGFPTEAFF. The CDR3 nucleotides are TGTGCCAGCAGTTTTTCAGGGTTCCCCACTGAAGCTTTCTTT.